This passage covers 17 T cell receptor beta chains from one sample sequenced in a study of shared clonotypes between healthy human individuals. Sequencing used immunoSEQ multiplex PCR; TCRdb keeps in-frame clones, though not all of them. The table has fewer than 3 million clones, roughly 92% seen once. Sample: naive CD4+ T cells from PBMCs. Indicated subset: CD45RA+ positively selected. The receptor set was obtained from a man in his late teens or twenties in good health. Some clones in this sample may be carry-over from other donors' samples.

The chain recombines TRBV5-1 with TRBJ1-1, with D possibly TRBD1 on 5 matching bases. The CDR3 is 15 amino acids. Germline CDR1 is SGHRS and CDR2 is YFSETQ. V was trimmed by 2 bases and J by 7 bases, leaving 18 bases between them. In nucleotides, the CDR3 is TGCGCCAGCAGCTTCGGGACGGCCCTCGAAATTGAAGCTTTCTTT. Its translation: CASSFGTALEIEAFF.

The chain carries TRBV5-1 and TRBJ1-1, with D possibly matching TRBD1 (6 bases). The V end lost 2 bases, the J end lost 4 bases, and 15 bases lay between the germline ends. Germline-derived CDR1 and CDR2 are SGHRS and YFSETQ. This CDR3 is 15 amino acids long. CDR3 residues: CASSFGGAQATEAFF. The CDR3 DNA reads TGCGCCAGCAGCTTTGGGGGGGCGCAGGCCACTGAAGCTTTCTTT.

The genes are TRBV6-5 and TRBJ1-1; D unresolved. V dropped 3 bases and J dropped 3 bases, with 11 bases sitting between them. Germline V gives CDR1 MNHEY, CDR2 SVGAGI. CDR3 length: 14 residues. The DNA of the CDR3 is TGTGCCAGCAGTTATACCAACGGGGACACTGAAGCTTTCTTT. This translates into CASSYTNGDTEAFF.

The V call is TRBV28, the J call TRBJ2-7, with 7 bases that match TRBD2. The CDR3 contains 16 residues. Germline loops: CDR1 MDHEN, CDR2 SYDVKM. Unmatched junction bases numbered 16, after V lost 6 bases and J lost 5 bases. CDR3 nucleotides: TGTGCCAGCAGCCTCCTTTGGGTGGGAGGGCCGGACGAGCAGTACTTC. This encodes CASSLLWVGGPDEQYF. Combining the CDR3 with reference TRBV28 and TRBJ2-7 gives the whole variable domain DVKVTQSSRYLVKRTGEKVFLECVQDMDHENMFWYRQDPGLGLRLIYFSYDVKMKEKGDIPEGYSVSREKKERFSLILESASTNQTSMYLCASSLLWVGGPDEQYFGPGTRLTVT.

V and J are TRBV29-1 and TRBJ2-3; 9 nucleotides agree with TRBD1. The V gene's germline CDR1 is SQVTM and CDR2 ANQGSEA. The ends lost 6 bases at V and 0 bases at J; junction bases unmatched: 7. The CDR3 is 15 amino acids. DNA of the CDR3: TGCAGCGTGGGGGGACAGGGTATTAGCACAGATACGCAGTATTTT. Amino acids: CSVGGQGISTDTQYF.

The chain employs TRBV9 and TRBJ1-4; no firm D call. Per germline, CDR1 SGDLS and CDR2 YYNGEE. The CDR3 length is 17 residues. Trimming took 4 bases from V and 5 from J, leaving 21 bases between them. As DNA, the CDR3 is TGTGCCAGCAGCCCTCGATCGTGGTCAGGACTAAATGAAAAACTGTTTTTT. Translation: CASSPRSWSGLNEKLFF.

The V call is TRBV7-8, the J call TRBJ2-4; 8 bases align to TRBD1. The trim removed 5 bases at V and 7 bases at J, leaving 10 bases unmatched. The CDR3 runs to 15 residues. Germline V gene sequence: CDR1 SGHVS, CDR2 FQNEAQ. CDR3 DNA: TGTGCCAGCAGCCTTCCCGGGACAGGCTGGAACATTCAGTACTTC. Protein sequence: CASSLPGTGWNIQYF.

V usage is TRBV29-1 and J usage is TRBJ2-7; 9 bases align to TRBD1. J gave up 4 bases and V 6 bases, and 13 bases lay outside the gene matches. CDR1 is SQVTM and CDR2 is ANQGSEA in the germline V gene. The CDR3 sequence is 15 residues long. The CDR3 is CSVQTGTGLGYEQYF. The DNA of the CDR3 is TGCAGCGTGCAAACCGGGACAGGGTTAGGTTACGAGCAGTACTTC.

The chain uses TRBV5-1 and TRBJ2-1; TRBD1 agrees at 10 bases. The trim removed 4 bases at V and 10 bases at J, leaving 2 bases unmatched. CDR1 is SGHRS and CDR2 is YFSETQ in the germline V gene. The CDR3 contains 12 residues. This CDR3 is CASSRDRGEQFF. CDR3 in DNA: TGCGCCAGCAGCAGGGACAGGGGAGAGCAGTTCTTC.

This chain connects TRBV18 to TRBJ2-2; TRBD2 agrees at 7 bases. The CDR3 has 17 amino acids. Germline loops: CDR1 KGHSH, CDR2 LQKENI. The junction had 10 bases not matched to a gene; V was cut back by 3 bases and J by 3 bases. CDR3 bases: TGTGCCAGCTCACCTATATCGGCTAGCGGATACACCGGGGAGCTGTTTTTT. Amino acid sequence: CASSPISASGYTGELFF.

Only a few counts were recorded for this clone. The gene calls are TRBV9 and TRBJ1-1; D possibly corresponds to TRBD1 (5 bases). The CDR3 contains 17 residues. Trimming left V 0 bases short and J 6 bases short, with 21 bases between. CDR1 and CDR2 from the germline V gene are SGDLS and YYNGEE. CDR3 coding DNA: TGTGCCAGCAGCGTAGGTCAGGGCGCGGCAGTGAGTTCTGAAGCTTTCTTT. This translates into CASSVGQGAAVSSEAFF.

The chain uses TRBV7-9 and TRBJ1-5; D is undetermined. CDR3 length equals 14 residues. The ends were cut back, 4 bases at V and 1 base at J, with 8 bases in the middle. In germline, CDR1 is SEHNR, CDR2 FQNEAQ (reference sequence). DNA for the CDR3: TGTGCCAGCAGCTCTTACCCGAGCAATCAGCCCCAGCATTTT. Translation gives CASSSYPSNQPQHF.

Notes on this clone: In the same sample, other DNA sequences code for this CDR3. V usage is TRBV9 and J usage is TRBJ2-3; no clear D. The CDR3 consists of 13 residues. The germline V gene encodes CDR1 SGDLS and CDR2 YYNGEE. Trimming took off 0 bases at V and 3 bases at J, with 5 bases between the two ends. CDR3 residues: CASSVDLTDTQYF. The CDR3 nucleotides are TGTGCCAGCAGCGTAGACTTGACAGATACGCAGTATTTT.

V usage is TRBV5-6 and J usage is TRBJ1-5, with a possible D match to TRBD1 (5 bases). Germline-derived CDR1 and CDR2 are SGHDT and YYEEEE. The CDR3 loop spans 13 amino acids. Trimming removed 3 bases at V and 6 bases at J, with 10 bases between. The CDR3 is CASSWGGSQPQHF. The CDR3, as DNA: TGTGCCAGCAGCTGGGGGGGATCTCAGCCCCAGCATTTT.

The chain links TRBV15 to TRBJ2-1; a possible D gene is TRBD1 (6 bases). The ends were cut back, 5 bases at V and 4 bases at J, with 18 bases in the middle. The CDR3 contains 16 residues. Germline CDR1 reads LNHNV; CDR2 reads YYDKDF (reference sequence). The CDR3 bases are TGTGCCACCAGCGGGGGACACTCCTCGTTTTACAATGAGCAGTTCTTC. Translation gives CATSGGHSSFYNEQFF.

The chain has TRBV5-1 and TRBJ2-5, with TRBD2 matching 9 bases. Germline V CDR1 and CDR2: SGHRS, YFSETQ. This CDR3 is built from 14 residues. The V and J ends lost 4 bases and 4 bases, in that order; junction bases with no gene match: 5. The CDR3 protein is CASSLLTSGETQYF. The CDR3 DNA reads as TGCGCCAGCAGCCTCCTGACTAGCGGAGAGACCCAGTACTTC. The whole variable domain, filled in from reference TRBV5-1 and TRBJ2-5, reads KAGVTQTPRYLIKTRGQQVTLSCSPISGHRSVSWYQQTPGQGLQFLFEYFSETQRNKGNFPGRFSGRQFSNSRSEMNVSTLELGDSALYLCASSLLTSGETQYFGPGTRLLVL.

The V gene is TRBV2, the J gene TRBJ2-3, with 10 bases matching TRBD1. The length of the CDR3 is 14 residues. Trimming removed 9 bases from V and 6 bases from J; junction bases left unmatched: 9. Germline V gives CDR1 SNHLY, CDR2 FYNNEI. CDR3 bases: TGTGCCAGTCACCGGGACAGGGGAGGGGATACGCAGTATTTT. Translation: CASHRDRGGDTQYF. The variable domain in full, with the rest retrieved from reference TRBV2 and TRBJ2-3, is EPEVTQTPSHQVTQMGQEVILRCVPISNHLYFYWYRQILGQKVEFLVSFYNNEISEKSEIFDDQFSVERPDGSNFTLKIRSTKLEDSAMYFCASHRDRGGDTQYFGPGTRLTVL.